Presented here are 17 T cell receptor beta chains from one specimen sequenced in a study of early T cells in non-severe SARS-CoV-2 infection. TCRdb re-derived calls from the 5' RACE reads in MiXCR, one entry per CDR3 protein. This table holds about 77,000 distinct CDR3 sequences, around 16% found once. Sequencing was done on a sample of whole blood. The receptors shown here come from an adult who was a healthcare worker with PCR-confirmed SARS-CoV-2 infection or an uninfected control (not recorded which).

This clonotype has more than one count but fewer than ten. The chain employs TRBV5-1 and TRBJ2-7; the D gene is possibly TRBD2 (6 bases). Trimming shortened V by 4 bases and J by 12 bases, and 20 bases separated the two germline ends. The CDR3 loop spans 13 amino acids. Looked up from germline, CDR1 is SGHRS and CDR2 is YFSETQ. DNA for the CDR3: TGCGCCAGCAGCACCGCGGGGACTTCGTCACGGTACTTC. Its protein product is CASSTAGTSSRYF.

This chain connects TRBV18 to TRBJ2-5; weak D call: TRBD1 (6 bases). The germline V and J ends were trimmed by 4 bases and 4 bases, with 10 bases remaining between them. The CDR3 consists of 13 residues. CDR1 KGHSH and CDR2 LQKENI come from the germline V gene. The CDR3 bases are TGTGCCAGCTCACGGGGGCGAGGAGAGACCCAGTACTTC. This sequence encodes CASSRGRGETQYF.

This clonotype has just a few counts. This chain connects TRBV29-1 to TRBJ2-5, with 9 bases identical to TRBD2. After removal of 6 bases from V and 4 bases from J, the junction contained 9 bases not matched to a gene. Germline CDR1 is SQVTM and CDR2 is ANQGSEA. CDR3 size: 14 residues. DNA of the CDR3: TGCAGCGTATCTTTTAGCGGGAGAGGAGAGACCCAGTACTTC. Amino acids: CSVSFSGRGETQYF.

This clonotype was picked up a small number of times. The V and J genes are TRBV11-2 and TRBJ2-3; TRBD1 is a possible D gene (5 bases). The CDR3 covers 15 residues. Trimming removed 5 bases at V and 0 bases at J, with 12 bases between. The germline gives CDR1 SGHAT, CDR2 FQNNGV. Here the CDR3 reads CASSRQGPSTDTQYF. The CDR3 region has the DNA TGTGCCAGCAGCAGGCAGGGCCCGAGCACAGATACGCAGTATTTT.

This clonotype came up a few times. The chain links TRBV6-6 to TRBJ1-1; 8 nucleotides agree with TRBD1. The CDR3 is 16 amino acids. After removal of 0 bases from V and 2 bases from J, the junction contained 5 bases not matched to a gene. CDR1 MNHNY and CDR2 SVGAGI come from the germline V gene (reference sequence). The CDR3 sequence: CASSYSGTGLNTEAFF. CDR3 coding DNA: TGTGCCAGCAGTTACTCAGGGACAGGATTAAACACTGAAGCTTTCTTT.

The V call is TRBV10-2, the J call TRBJ1-4; the D is unclear. The CDR3 runs 15 residues. Looked up from germline, CDR1 is WSHSY and CDR2 is SAAADI. V lost 5 bases and J lost 0, with 10 bases in between. The CDR3 coding sequence is TGCGCCAGCAGTTGGGTGGACTCAACTAATGAAAAACTGTTTTTT. Residues: CASSWVDSTNEKLFF.

J is TRBJ2-1 and V is TRBV7-9, with 10 bases identical to TRBD2. The length of the CDR3 is 15 residues. V lost 5 bases and J lost 6; bases outside the gene matches: 7. Germline-derived CDR1 and CDR2 are SEHNR and FQNEAQ (reference sequence). CDR3 sequence reads: CASSGGGTSVNEQFF. In DNA form, the CDR3 reads TGTGCCAGCAGCGGAGGGGGGACTAGCGTCAATGAGCAGTTCTTC.

This clonotype was detected ten times or more. This CDR3 reads CASSPALTWDDASTQYF. The CDR3 region has the DNA TGTGCCAGCTCACCCGCGTTAACATGGGACGACGCATCTACGCAGTATTTT. The chain recombines TRBV18 with TRBJ2-3; D may correspond to TRBD1 or TRBD2 (5 bases each). The CDR3 is 17 amino acids. The V and J ends lost 3 bases and 8 bases respectively, with 24 bases between them. Per germline, CDR1 KGHSH and CDR2 LQKENI.

This clonotype has just a few counts. The chain combines TRBV11-2 with TRBJ1-5; no clear D gene. The V gene's germline CDR1 is SGHAT and CDR2 FQNNGV. CDR3 size: 13 residues. V shed 1 base and J shed 9 bases, with 10 bases lying between them. DNA of the CDR3: TGTGCCAGCAGCTTAGCCCCTTTAAGGCCCCAGCATTTT. This sequence encodes CASSLAPLRPQHF.

The chain employs TRBV20-1 and TRBJ1-6; D uncertain. The CDR3 extends over 15 amino acids. V shed 6 bases and J shed 5 bases, with 17 bases lying between them. CDR1 and CDR2 (germline): DFQATT, SNEGSKA (reference sequence). CDR3 sequence: CSAPSGGPDNSPLHF. CDR3 DNA: TGCAGTGCCCCATCGGGAGGCCCTGATAATTCACCCCTCCACTTT.

This clonotype was seen a few times. V is TRBV18 and J is TRBJ1-5; 7 bases map to TRBD1. CDR3 length: 15 amino acids. CDR1 is KGHSH, CDR2 LQKENI, per germline. V lost 2 bases, J lost 5 bases, and 6 bases stayed unmatched. DNA of the CDR3: TGTGCCAGCTCACCAGAGACAGGGCGAGATCAGCCCCAGCATTTT. It translates to CASSPETGRDQPQHF.

This clonotype was seen a few times. V usage is TRBV29-1 and J usage is TRBJ2-7; 8 nucleotides align to TRBD2. Trimming took 6 bases from V and 3 from J; bases not matched to a gene: 1. The germline CDR1 and CDR2 sequences are SQVTM and ANQGSEA. The CDR3 totals 11 residues. CDR3 region: CSVGGGYEQYF. In DNA, the CDR3 is TGCAGCGTCGGGGGGGGCTACGAGCAGTACTTC.

This clonotype was picked up a small number of times. The chain recombines TRBV12-3 or TRBV12-4 with TRBJ1-3; D is unresolved. The CDR3 extends over 18 amino acids. Trimming took 5 bases from V and 0 from J, leaving 20 bases between them. The CDR3 here is CASSPFGASAHSGNTIYF. CDR3 nucleotides: TGTGCCAGCAGTCCTTTCGGTGCCTCGGCTCACTCTGGAAACACCATATATTTT.

The sample holds a few counts of this clonotype. This chain connects TRBV2 to TRBJ2-2, with 10 bases matching TRBD1. Germline loops: CDR1 SNHLY, CDR2 FYNNEI. This CDR3 region has 16 residues. The V segment lost 8 bases and the J segment 1 base; nucleotides outside the gene matches: 7. The CDR3: CASRTGGQLNTGELFF. In nucleotides, the CDR3 is TGTGCCAGCCGGACAGGGGGGCAACTGAACACCGGGGAGCTGTTTTTT.

In its sample, this clonotype was seen a few times. V usage is TRBV10-2 and J usage is TRBJ1-2; TRBD1 aligns across 8 bases. The CDR3 sequence is 16 residues long. Germline loops: CDR1 WSHSY, CDR2 SAAADI. With 10 bases clipped from V and 4 bases from J, the junction kept 17 bases outside the gene matches. The CDR3 region has the DNA TGCGCCACCACAGGGGGTGTTCCCTTGGCTACCTATGGCTACACCTTC. It translates to CATTGGVPLATYGYTF.

CDR3 in amino acids: CSASKGPSNQPQHF. In nucleotides, the CDR3 is TGCAGTGCTAGCAAAGGGCCGAGCAATCAGCCCCAGCATTTT. The chain links TRBV20-1 to TRBJ1-5; D not resolved. The CDR3 runs 14 residues. Per germline, CDR1 DFQATT and CDR2 SNEGSKA (reference sequence). V was cut by 3 bases and J by 1 base, with 10 bases left in between.

This clonotype was recorded a few times. The CDR3 reads CASSLDAGGSEAFF. CDR3 coding DNA: TGCGCCAGCAGCTTGGACGCCGGCGGGTCCGAAGCTTTCTTT. The rearrangement joins TRBV5-1 to TRBJ1-1; D ambiguous. The germline gives CDR1 SGHRS, CDR2 YFSETQ. The V end was cut by 0 bases, the J end by 8 bases, with 14 bases between. The CDR3 is 14 amino acids. Drawing the rest from reference TRBV5-1 and TRBJ1-1, the complete variable domain is KAGVTQTPRYLIKTRGQQVTLSCSPISGHRSVSWYQQTPGQGLQFLFEYFSETQRNKGNFPGRFSGRQFSNSRSEMNVSTLELGDSALYLCASSLDAGGSEAFFGQGTRLTVV.